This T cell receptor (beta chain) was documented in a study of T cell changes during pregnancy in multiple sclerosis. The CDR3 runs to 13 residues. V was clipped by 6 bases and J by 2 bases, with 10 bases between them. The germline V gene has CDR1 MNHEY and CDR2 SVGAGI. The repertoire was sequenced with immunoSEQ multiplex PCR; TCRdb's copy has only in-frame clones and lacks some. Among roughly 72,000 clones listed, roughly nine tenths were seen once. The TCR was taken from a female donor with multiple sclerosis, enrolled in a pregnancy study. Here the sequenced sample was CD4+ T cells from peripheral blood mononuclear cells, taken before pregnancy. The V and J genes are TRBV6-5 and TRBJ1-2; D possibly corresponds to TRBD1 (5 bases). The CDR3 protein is CASRATANYGYTF. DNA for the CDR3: TGTGCCAGCAGGGCGACAGCCAACTATGGCTACACCTTC.